This TCR beta chain was sequenced for a study of T cells in localized non-small cell lung cancer. With 3 bases removed from V and 2 bases from J, the gap between germline ends came to 8 bases. The CDR3 is made up of 13 amino acids. Germline V gene data show CDR1 as MDHEN and CDR2 as SYDVKM. Study outcomes and limitations: Uninvolved adjacent lung, not tumor, had the highest T cell clonality. Because researchers sequenced only one region of the tumor, heterogeneity is still possible. Higher blood T cell density tracked longer overall survival.

As for this clone: Its specificity is unknown.

Libraries were prepared by immunoSEQ multiplex PCR; TCRdb keeps only in-frame clonotypes and omits some of them. The data hold approximately 20,000 clones, with about 81% observed a single time. This receptor was obtained from a man aged 35 to 69 with stage I lung adenocarcinoma. The chain links TRBV28 to TRBJ2-7; no reliable D call. The source material was peripheral blood, sampled before any cancer treatment. CDR3 coding DNA: TGTGCCAGCAGTTTCTCGAGTCCCTACGAGCAGTACTTC. Protein product: CASSFSSPYEQYF.